This TCR beta chain is from a study of metastatic and nonmetastatic thyroid tumors. Study summary: Repertoires from blood and tumor or nodule tissue of malignant and benign thyroid patients were compared. Study outcomes and limitations: It was reported that TCR beta diversity was significantly higher in malignant thyroid tumors than benign nodules, in blood and tumor.

As handled by the study authors: The distant-metastasis classifier for papillary thyroid cancer was built from CDR3 differences across clinicopathological groups. From the PCR reads, TCRdb re-called clones with MiXCR. TCRdb, rather than the study authors, made the V and J calls. Among around 28,000 clones, around 13% were seen once, and the ten largest hold nearly 5%. The CDR3 consists of 14 residues. The junction had 5 bases not matched to a gene; V was cut back by 2 bases and J by 6 bases. Germline CDR1 is DFQATT and CDR2 is SNEGSKA (reference sequence). In its sample, this clone ranks as medium-sized. Antigen specificity is unknown. Prior to thyroid surgery, none of the patients had received any treatment.

The J gene is TRBJ1-5, the V gene TRBV20-1; 9 bases are shared with TRBD1. Sequencing was done on a sample of blood. The receptor was isolated from a female donor with papillary thyroid cancer or a benign thyroid nodule (not recorded which). Some clones in this sample may be carry-over from other donors' samples. CDR3 DNA: TGCAGTGCTAGACGGACAGGGGAAAGTCAGCCCCAGCATTTT. Protein product: CSARRTGESQPQHF.